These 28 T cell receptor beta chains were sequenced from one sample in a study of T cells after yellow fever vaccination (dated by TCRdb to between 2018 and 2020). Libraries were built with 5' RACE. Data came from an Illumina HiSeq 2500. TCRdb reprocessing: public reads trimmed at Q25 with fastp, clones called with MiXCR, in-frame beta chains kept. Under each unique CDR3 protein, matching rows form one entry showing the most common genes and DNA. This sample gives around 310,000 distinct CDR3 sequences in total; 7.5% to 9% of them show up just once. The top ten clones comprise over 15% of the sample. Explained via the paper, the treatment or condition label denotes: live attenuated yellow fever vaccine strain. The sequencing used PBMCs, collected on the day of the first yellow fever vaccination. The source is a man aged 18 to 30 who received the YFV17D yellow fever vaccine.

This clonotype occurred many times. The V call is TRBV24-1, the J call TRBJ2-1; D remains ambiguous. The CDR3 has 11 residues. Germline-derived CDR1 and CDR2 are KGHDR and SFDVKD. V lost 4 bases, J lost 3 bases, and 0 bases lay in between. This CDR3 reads CATSDYNEQFF. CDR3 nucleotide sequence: TGTGCCACCAGTGACTACAATGAGCAGTTCTTC.

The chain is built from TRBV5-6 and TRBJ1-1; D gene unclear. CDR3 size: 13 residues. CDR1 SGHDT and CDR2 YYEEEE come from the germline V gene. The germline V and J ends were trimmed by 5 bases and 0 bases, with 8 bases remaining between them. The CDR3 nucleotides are TGTGCCAGCAGGTTAACCATGAACACTGAAGCTTTCTTT. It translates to CASRLTMNTEAFF.

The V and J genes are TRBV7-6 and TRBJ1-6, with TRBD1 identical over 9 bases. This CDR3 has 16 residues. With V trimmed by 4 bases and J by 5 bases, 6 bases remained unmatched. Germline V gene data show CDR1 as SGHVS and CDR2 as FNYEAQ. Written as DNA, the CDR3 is TGTGCCAGCAGCTCCGGACAGGGGCTTAATAATTCACCCCTCCACTTT. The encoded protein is CASSSGQGLNNSPLHF.

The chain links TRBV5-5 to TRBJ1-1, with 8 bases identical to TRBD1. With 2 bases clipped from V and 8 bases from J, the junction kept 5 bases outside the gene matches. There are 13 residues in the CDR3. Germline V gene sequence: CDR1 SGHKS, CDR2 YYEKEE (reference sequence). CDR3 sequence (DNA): TGTGCCAGCAGCTTTTCCCGGGACAGGGAAGCTTTCTTT. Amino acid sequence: CASSFSRDREAFF.

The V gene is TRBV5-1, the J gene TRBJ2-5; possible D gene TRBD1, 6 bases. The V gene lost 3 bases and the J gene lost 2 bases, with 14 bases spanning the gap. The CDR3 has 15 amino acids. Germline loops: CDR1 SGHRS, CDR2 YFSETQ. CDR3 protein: CASSSYGGRQETQYF. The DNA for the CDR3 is TGCGCCAGCAGCTCATATGGGGGCAGGCAAGAGACCCAGTACTTC.

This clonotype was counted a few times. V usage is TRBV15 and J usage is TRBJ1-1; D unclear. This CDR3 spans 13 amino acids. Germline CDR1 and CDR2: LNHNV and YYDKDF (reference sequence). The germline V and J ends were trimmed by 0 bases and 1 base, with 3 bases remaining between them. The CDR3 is CATSREGNTEAFF. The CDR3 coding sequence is TGTGCCACCAGCAGAGAAGGGAACACTGAAGCTTTCTTT.

CDR3 nucleotide sequence: TGTGCCAGCAGGTTGGGGACGGTTCAGCCCCAGCATTTT. Translation gives CASRLGTVQPQHF. V is TRBV12-3 or TRBV12-4 and J is TRBJ1-5; D might be TRBD1 (5 bases). This CDR3 contains 13 residues. V was clipped by 6 bases and J by 6 bases, with 12 bases between them.

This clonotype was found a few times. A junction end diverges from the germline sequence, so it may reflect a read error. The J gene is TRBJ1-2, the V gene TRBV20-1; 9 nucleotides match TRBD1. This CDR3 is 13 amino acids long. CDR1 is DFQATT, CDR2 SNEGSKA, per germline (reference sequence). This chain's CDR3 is CSARGTGHYGYTF. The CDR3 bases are TGCAGTGCCAGAGGGACAGGGCACTATGGCTACACCTTC.

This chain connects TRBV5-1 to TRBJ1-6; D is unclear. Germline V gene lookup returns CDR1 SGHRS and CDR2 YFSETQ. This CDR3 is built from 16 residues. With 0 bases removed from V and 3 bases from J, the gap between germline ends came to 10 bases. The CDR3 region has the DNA TGCGCCAGCAGCTTGGATTCGCCAAGCTATAATTCACCCCTCCACTTT. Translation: CASSLDSPSYNSPLHF.

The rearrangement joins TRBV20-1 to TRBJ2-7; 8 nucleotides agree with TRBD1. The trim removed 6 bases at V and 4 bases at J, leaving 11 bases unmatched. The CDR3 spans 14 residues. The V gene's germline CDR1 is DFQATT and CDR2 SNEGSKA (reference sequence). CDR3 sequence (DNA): TGCAGTGCACTCTCGGGGACAGGTGTTTACGAGCAGTACGTC. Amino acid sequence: CSALSGTGVYEQYV.

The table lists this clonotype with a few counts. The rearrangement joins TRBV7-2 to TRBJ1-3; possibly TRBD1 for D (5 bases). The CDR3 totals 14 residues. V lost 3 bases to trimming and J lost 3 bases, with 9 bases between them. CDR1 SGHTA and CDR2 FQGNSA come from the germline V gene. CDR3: CASSFRGNGNTIYF. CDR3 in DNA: TGTGCCAGCAGCTTTCGGGGGAATGGAAACACCATATATTTT.

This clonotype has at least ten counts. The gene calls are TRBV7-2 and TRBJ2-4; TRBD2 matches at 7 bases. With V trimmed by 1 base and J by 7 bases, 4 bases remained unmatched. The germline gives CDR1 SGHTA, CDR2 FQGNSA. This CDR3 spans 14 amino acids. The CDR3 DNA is TGTGCCAGCAGCTTAGGGGGGGGTTTGAACATTCAGTACTTC. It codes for CASSLGGGLNIQYF. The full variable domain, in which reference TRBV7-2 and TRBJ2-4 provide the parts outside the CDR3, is GAGVSQSPSNKVTEKGKDVELRCDPISGHTALYWYRQSLGQGLEFLIYFQGNSAPDKSGLPSDRFSAERTGGSVSTLTIQRTQQEDSAVYLCASSLGGGLNIQYFGAGTRLSVL.

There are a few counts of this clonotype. The CDR3 DNA sequence: TGCGCCAGCAGCTCGGGGGACAGCCGCGGCTACACCTTC. Translating it yields CASSSGDSRGYTF. V usage is TRBV5-1 and J usage is TRBJ1-2, with 7 bases identical to TRBD1. From germline, CDR1 is SGHRS and CDR2 YFSETQ. The CDR3 runs 13 residues. The V gene end was trimmed by 3 bases and the J gene end by 8 bases; junction bases not matched to a gene: 7.

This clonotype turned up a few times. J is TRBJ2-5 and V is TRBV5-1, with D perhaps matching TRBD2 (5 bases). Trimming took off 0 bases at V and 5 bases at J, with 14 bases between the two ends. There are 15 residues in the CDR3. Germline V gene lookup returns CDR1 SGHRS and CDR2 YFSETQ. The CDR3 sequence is CASSLDPGIRETQYF. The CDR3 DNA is TGCGCCAGCAGCTTGGACCCCGGGATCAGGGAGACCCAGTACTTC.

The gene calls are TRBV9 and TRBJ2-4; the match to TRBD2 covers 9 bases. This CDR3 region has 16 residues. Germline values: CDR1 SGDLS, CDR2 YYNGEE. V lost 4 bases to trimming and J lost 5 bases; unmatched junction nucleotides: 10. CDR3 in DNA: TGTGCCAGCAGCCCGGACCCAGCGGGGGGCCAAAACATTCAGTACTTC. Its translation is CASSPDPAGGQNIQYF.

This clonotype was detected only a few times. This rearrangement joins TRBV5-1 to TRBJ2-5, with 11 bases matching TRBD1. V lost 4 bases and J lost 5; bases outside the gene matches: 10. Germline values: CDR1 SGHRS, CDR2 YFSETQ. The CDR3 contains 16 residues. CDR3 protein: CASSQGTGGHIETQYF. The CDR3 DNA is TGCGCCAGCAGCCAAGGGACAGGGGGTCATATTGAGACCCAGTACTTC. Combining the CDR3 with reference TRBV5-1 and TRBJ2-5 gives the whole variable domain KAGVTQTPRYLIKTRGQQVTLSCSPISGHRSVSWYQQTPGQGLQFLFEYFSETQRNKGNFPGRFSGRQFSNSRSEMNVSTLELGDSALYLCASSQGTGGHIETQYFGPGTRLLVL.

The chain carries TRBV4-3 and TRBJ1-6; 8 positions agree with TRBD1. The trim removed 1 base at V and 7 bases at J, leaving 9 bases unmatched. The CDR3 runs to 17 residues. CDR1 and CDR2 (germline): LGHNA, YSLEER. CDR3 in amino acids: CASSQGGTGGPNSPLHF. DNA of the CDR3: TGCGCCAGCAGCCAAGGAGGGACAGGCGGACCCAATTCACCCCTCCACTTT.

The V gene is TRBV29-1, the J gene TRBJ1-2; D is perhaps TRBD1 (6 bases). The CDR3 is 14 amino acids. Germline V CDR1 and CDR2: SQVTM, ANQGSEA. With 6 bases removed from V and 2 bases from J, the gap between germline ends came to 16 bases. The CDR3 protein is CSVQDGGRNYGYTF. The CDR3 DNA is TGCAGCGTGCAAGACGGGGGGCGCAACTATGGCTACACCTTC.

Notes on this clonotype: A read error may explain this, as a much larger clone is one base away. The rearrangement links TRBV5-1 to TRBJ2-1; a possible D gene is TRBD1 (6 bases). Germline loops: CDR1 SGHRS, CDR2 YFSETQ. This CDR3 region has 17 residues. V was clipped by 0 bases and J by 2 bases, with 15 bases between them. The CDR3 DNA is TGCGCCAGCAGCTTGGCCAGGGGTCAGGGAACCTACAATGAGCAGTTCTTC. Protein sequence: CASSLARGQGTYNEQFF.

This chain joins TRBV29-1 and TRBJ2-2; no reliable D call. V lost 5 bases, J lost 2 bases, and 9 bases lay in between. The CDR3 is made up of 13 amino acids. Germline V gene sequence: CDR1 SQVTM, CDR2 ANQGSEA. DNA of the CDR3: TGCAGCGTTCGGTGGCCCAACACCGGGGAGCTGTTTTTT. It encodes CSVRWPNTGELFF.

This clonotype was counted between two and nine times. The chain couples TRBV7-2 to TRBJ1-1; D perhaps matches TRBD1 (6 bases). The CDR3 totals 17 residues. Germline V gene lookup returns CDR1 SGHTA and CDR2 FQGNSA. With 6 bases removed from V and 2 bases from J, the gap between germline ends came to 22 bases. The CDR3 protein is CASRPTIFRGRNTEAFF. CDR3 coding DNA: TGTGCCAGCAGACCGACTATTTTTAGGGGGAGAAACACTGAAGCTTTCTTT.

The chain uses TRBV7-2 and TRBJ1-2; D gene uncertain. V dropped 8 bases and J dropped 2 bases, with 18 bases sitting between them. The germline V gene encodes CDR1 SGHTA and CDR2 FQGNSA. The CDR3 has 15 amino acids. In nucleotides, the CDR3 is TGTGCCAGCGACCTGATATTCCCGGGGAACTATGGCTACACCTTC. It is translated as CASDLIFPGNYGYTF. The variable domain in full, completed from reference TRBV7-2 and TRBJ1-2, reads GAGVSQSPSNKVTEKGKDVELRCDPISGHTALYWYRQSLGQGLEFLIYFQGNSAPDKSGLPSDRFSAERTGGSVSTLTIQRTQQEDSAVYLCASDLIFPGNYGYTFGSGTRLTVV.

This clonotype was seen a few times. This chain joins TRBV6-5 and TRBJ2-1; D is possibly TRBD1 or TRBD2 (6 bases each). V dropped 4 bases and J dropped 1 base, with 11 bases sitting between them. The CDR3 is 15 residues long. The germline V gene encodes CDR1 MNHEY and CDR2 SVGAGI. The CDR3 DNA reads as TGTGCCAGCAGTTTCTGGGGGGCATCCTACAATGAGCAGTTCTTC. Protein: CASSFWGASYNEQFF.

The CDR3 is CASSQERAMGADTQYF. CDR3 DNA sequence: TGTGCCAGCAGCCAAGAGCGGGCCATGGGGGCCGATACGCAGTATTTT. This chain connects TRBV4-2 to TRBJ2-3, with D possibly being TRBD1 (6 bases). The CDR3 covers 16 residues. Germline values: CDR1 LGHNA, CDR2 YNFKEQ. Trimming stripped 0 bases from V and 6 bases from J, with 16 bases between.

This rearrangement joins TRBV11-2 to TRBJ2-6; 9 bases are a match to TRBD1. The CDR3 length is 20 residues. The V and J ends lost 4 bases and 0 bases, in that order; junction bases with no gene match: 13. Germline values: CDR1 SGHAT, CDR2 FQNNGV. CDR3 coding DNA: TGTGCCAGCAGCTCACTTCGACGGGACAGGGCGAGCTCTGGGGCCAACGTCCTGACTTTC. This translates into CASSSLRRDRASSGANVLTF. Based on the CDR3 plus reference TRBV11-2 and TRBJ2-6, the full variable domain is EAGVAQSPRYKIIEKRQSVAFWCNPISGHATLYWYQQILGQGPKLLIQFQNNGVVDDSQLPKDRFSAERLKGVDSTLKIQPAKLEDSAVYLCASSSLRRDRASSGANVLTFGAGSRLTVL.

The CDR3 coding sequence is TGTGCCAGCAGTCTACAGGGGATCGGTGAAAAACTGTTTTTT. Its protein is CASSLQGIGEKLFF. V is TRBV12-3 or TRBV12-4 and J is TRBJ1-4; 7 positions agree with TRBD1. The V gene end was trimmed by 5 bases and the J gene end by 7 bases; junction bases not matched to a gene: 7. The CDR3 is 14 amino acids.

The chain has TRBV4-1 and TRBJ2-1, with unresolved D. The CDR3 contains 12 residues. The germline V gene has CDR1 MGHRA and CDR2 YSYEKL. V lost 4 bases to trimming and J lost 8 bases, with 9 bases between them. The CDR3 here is CASSPTLDEQFF. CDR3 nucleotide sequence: TGCGCCAGCAGCCCCACCCTAGATGAGCAGTTCTTC.

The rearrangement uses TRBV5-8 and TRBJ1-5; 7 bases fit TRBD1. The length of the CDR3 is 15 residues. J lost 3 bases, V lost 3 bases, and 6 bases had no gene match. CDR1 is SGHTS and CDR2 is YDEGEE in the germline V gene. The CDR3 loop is CASSSGTASNQPQHF. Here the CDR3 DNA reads TGTGCCAGCAGCTCCGGGACAGCCTCCAATCAGCCCCAGCATTTT. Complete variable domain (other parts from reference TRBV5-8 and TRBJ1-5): EAGVTQSPTHLIKTRGQQATLRCSPISGHTSVYWYQQALGLGLQFLLWYDEGEERNRGNFPPRFSGRQFPNYSSELNVNALELEDSALYLCASSSGTASNQPQHFGDGTRLSIL.